This TCR beta chain comes out of a study of T cell responses to AZD1222 COVID-19 vaccine. This CDR3 is 17 amino acids long. V was shortened by 3 bases and J by 0 bases, with 13 bases between the two germline ends. CDR1 SGHRS and CDR2 YFSETQ come from the germline V gene. This table comes from immunoSEQ multiplex PCR, and its TCRdb copy is limited to in-frame clones, with some not included. The sample shows more than 85,000 clones, around 90% of them seen only once. This sequence joins TRBV5-1 and TRBJ2-6; a weak D match, TRBD1 (6 bases). The TCR was taken from an adult in good health. This sample comprised peripheral blood, obtained on day 0 of AZD1222 vaccination. The CDR3 bases are TGCGCCAGCAGCTCGTTTGGGGACATCTCTGGGGCCAACGTCCTGACTTTC. Protein sequence: CASSSFGDISGANVLTF.